Below, one T cell receptor (beta chain) is given with its context. Its target is unknown. This CDR3 contains 16 residues. V was shortened by 3 bases and J by 9 bases, with 20 bases between the two germline ends. Per the germline V gene, CDR1 is KGHSH and CDR2 is LQKENI. Assay: immunoSEQ multiplex PCR; the TCRdb copy retains only in-frame clones and omits some. The profile shows about 93,000 clones, more than 80% of them singletons. This entry is derived from a study of T cell responses to AZD1222 COVID-19 vaccine. Study-level points and caveats: Only a handful of people who got AZD1222 tested seropositive at baseline.

The TCR was taken from an adult who received the AZD1222 COVID-19 vaccine. The sample in question was peripheral blood, obtained 28 days after the second AZD1222 dose. The gene calls are TRBV18 and TRBJ1-4; the D gene is possibly TRBD1 (6 bases). CDR3 nucleotide sequence: TGTGCCAGCTCACCTTACTATAACAGGGAATTGAAAAAACTGTTTTTT. The encoded protein is CASSPYYNRELKKLFF.